Described below is a single T cell receptor beta chain sequence and its context. This entry is derived from a study of cytomegalovirus exposure and HLA in healthy donors. 13 Jbeta primers and 60 Vbeta primers were used for the PCR. Repertoires were generated with immunoSEQ multiplex PCR, while TCRdb's copy carries only in-frame clones and drops some. The listing contains tens of thousands of clones. Germline V gene sequence: CDR1 SGHKS, CDR2 YYEKEE (reference sequence). CDR3 length: 12 residues. Trimming removed 0 bases from V and 6 bases from J, with 6 bases in between. The V call is TRBV5-5, the J call TRBJ1-2; a possible D gene is TRBD1 (6 bases). The sequence was obtained from a man between 50 and 59 years old in good health and CMV-seronegative. Sequences were obtained from PBMCs. The CDR3, as DNA: TGTGCCAGCAGCTTGGACAGGGATGGCTACACCTTC. It yields the protein CASSLDRDGYTF.